This T cell receptor (beta chain) was found in a study of blood T cell repertoires in COVID-19. Study summary: Some COVID-19 samples were acute and others convalescent; all came from the United States, Italy and Spain. T cells, B-cell-depleted T cells, or PBMCs supplied cDNA or gDNA.

In the source study's methods: For nucleated cells, counts were estimated from reference gene primer amplification. This table comes from immunoSEQ multiplex PCR, and its TCRdb copy is limited to in-frame clones, with some not included. Clone size and V and J calls were adopted from that table, with D and trimming inferred from the DNA. The sample records roughly 160,000 clones, about 87% being singletons. Germline V gene data show CDR1 as GTSNPN and CDR2 as SVGIG (reference sequence). Losses at the gene ends were 0 bases for V and 8 bases for J; bases not matched to a gene: 10. The CDR3 runs to 15 residues.

The gene calls are TRBV30 and TRBJ2-1; 7 bases fit TRBD2. The sequenced material came from peripheral blood. The clonotype was recovered from a man aged 55 to 70 with acute or convalescent COVID-19. The CDR3 DNA reads as TGTGCCTGGAGTGTACGAGGCGGGAGTTTGTATGAGCAGTTCTTC. It codes for CAWSVRGGSLYEQFF.